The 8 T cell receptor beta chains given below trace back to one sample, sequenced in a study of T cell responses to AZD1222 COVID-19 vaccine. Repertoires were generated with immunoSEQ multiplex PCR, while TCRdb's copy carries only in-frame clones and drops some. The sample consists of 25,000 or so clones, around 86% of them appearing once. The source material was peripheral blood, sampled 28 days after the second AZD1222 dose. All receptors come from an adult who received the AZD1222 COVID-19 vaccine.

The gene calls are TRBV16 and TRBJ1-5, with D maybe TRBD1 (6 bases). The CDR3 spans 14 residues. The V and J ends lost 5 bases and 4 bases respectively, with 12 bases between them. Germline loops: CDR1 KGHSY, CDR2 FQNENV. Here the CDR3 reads CASSNDRQNQPQHF. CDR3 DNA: TGTGCCAGCAGCAATGACAGGCAGAATCAGCCCCAGCATTTT.

The CDR3 coding sequence is TGTGCCAGCAGTGAAATGGAGGGGGGTAAAGGCGAGCAGTACTTC. Its protein is CASSEMEGGKGEQYF. This chain joins TRBV6-1 and TRBJ2-7; D is tentatively TRBD1 or TRBD2 (6 bases each). CDR1 MNHNS and CDR2 SASEGT come from the germline V gene. The CDR3 covers 15 residues. V was clipped by 2 bases and J by 6 bases, with 17 bases between them.

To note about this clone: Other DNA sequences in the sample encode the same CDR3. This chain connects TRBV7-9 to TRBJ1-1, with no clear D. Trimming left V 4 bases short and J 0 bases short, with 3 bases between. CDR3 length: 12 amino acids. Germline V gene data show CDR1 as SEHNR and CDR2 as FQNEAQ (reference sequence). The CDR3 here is CASSSMNTEAFF. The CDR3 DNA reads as TGTGCCAGCAGCTCTATGAACACTGAAGCTTTCTTT.

The DNA for the CDR3 is TGTGCCAGCAGTGAAGCTCCGTTTGGTACGCAGTATTTT. Its translation: CASSEAPFGTQYF. The chain combines TRBV25-1 with TRBJ2-3; D is unclear. Germline V gene lookup returns CDR1 MGHDK and CDR2 SYGVNS. V lost 2 bases to trimming and J lost 8 bases, with 11 bases between them. This CDR3 contains 13 residues.

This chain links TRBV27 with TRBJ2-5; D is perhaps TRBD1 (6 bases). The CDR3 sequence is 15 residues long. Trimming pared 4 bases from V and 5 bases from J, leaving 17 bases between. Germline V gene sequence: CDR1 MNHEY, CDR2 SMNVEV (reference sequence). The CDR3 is CASSWVSGALETQYF. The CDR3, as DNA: TGTGCCAGCAGTTGGGTTTCAGGGGCTCTCGAGACCCAGTACTTC.

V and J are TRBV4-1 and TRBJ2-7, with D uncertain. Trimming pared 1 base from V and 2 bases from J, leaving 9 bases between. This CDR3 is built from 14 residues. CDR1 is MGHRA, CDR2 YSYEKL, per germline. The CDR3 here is CASSQGSGTYEQYF. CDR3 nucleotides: TGCGCCAGCAGCCAAGGTTCTGGGACCTACGAGCAGTACTTC.

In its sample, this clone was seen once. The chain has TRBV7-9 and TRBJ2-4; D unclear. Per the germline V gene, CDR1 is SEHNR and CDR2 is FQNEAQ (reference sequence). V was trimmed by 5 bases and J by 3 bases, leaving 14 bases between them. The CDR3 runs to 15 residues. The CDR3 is CASSPLAGHKNIQYF. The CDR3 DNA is TGTGCCAGCAGCCCCCTGGCAGGCCACAAAAACATTCAGTACTTC.

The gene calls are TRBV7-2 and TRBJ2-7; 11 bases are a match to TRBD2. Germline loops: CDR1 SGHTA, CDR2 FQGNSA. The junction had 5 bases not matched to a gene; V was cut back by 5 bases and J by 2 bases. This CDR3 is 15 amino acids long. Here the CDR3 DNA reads TGTGCCAGCAGCGCCACTAGCGGGAGAGCCTACGAGCAGTACTTC. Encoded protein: CASSATSGRAYEQYF.